This TCR beta chain comes out of a study of blood T cell repertoires in COVID-19. Study at large: The United States, Italy and Spain provided the acute and convalescent COVID-19 samples. T cells, B-cell-depleted T cells, or PBMCs supplied cDNA or gDNA.

As processed by the authors: From reference gene primer amplification, estimates of nucleated cell counts were derived. Data came from immunoSEQ multiplex PCR; TCRdb stores just in-frame clones and leaves some out. V and J calls and clone size are those listed in that table; D and trimming were worked out from the DNA. The sample has some 87,000 clones; over 80% are singletons. This clone occurred once. The CDR3 spans 16 residues. Germline values: CDR1 KGHDR, CDR2 SFDVKD. J gave up 3 bases and V 4 bases, and 8 bases lay outside the gene matches. The chain links TRBV24-1 to TRBJ2-3; TRBD2 aligns across 8 bases. This receptor was obtained from a woman between 65 and 79 years old with active or convalescent COVID-19. Specimen: peripheral blood. CDR3 amino acids: CATSDPSGGPTDTQYF. CDR3 in DNA: TGTGCCACCAGTGACCCTTCGGGGGGGCCTACAGATACGCAGTATTTT.